This T cell receptor beta chain was sequenced for a study of T cells in localized non-small cell lung cancer. Overall study results and limits: Longer survival (overall) was linked to higher T cell density in blood. Within adjacent lung there appeared a median approximately 60 of the top 100 tumor clones. The highest T cell clonality was in uninvolved adjacent lung, above tumor.

CDR1 is LNHDA, CDR2 SQIVND, per germline (reference sequence). The length of the CDR3 is 13 residues. Losses at the gene ends were 6 bases for V and 7 bases for J; bases not matched to a gene: 5. Sequencing used immunoSEQ multiplex PCR; TCRdb keeps in-frame clones, though not all of them. In the table there are 9,500 to 11,000 clones, over 90% of which are singletons. This clone was seen once. The antigen remains unidentified. The source material was peripheral blood, sampled before any cancer treatment. The TCR originated in a male donor at least 60 years old with stage III lung adenocarcinoma. This chain uses TRBV19 with TRBJ1-2, with 10 nucleotides matching TRBD1. Here the CDR3 reads CASRSDRGVGYTF. The CDR3 bases are TGTGCCAGTAGATCGGACAGGGGGGTTGGCTACACCTTC.